The present TCR beta chain was sequenced within a study of T-cell reconstitution after alpha-beta-depleted transplantation in children (dated by TCRdb to the mid-2010s). Some background on the complete study: Using TCR repertoire profiling, the study followed T-cell immune reconstitution in a quantitative way in children after TCRalphabeta/CD19-depleted allogeneic hematopoietic cell transplantation.

Receptor amplification or capture employed PCR. The sample was run on an Illumina HiSeq 2500. TCR library preparation used molecular barcoding, with unique molecular identifiers applied to normalize quantification of the TCRbeta repertoire. TCRdb's own reprocessing of the public reads used fastp at Q25 and MiXCR and kept productive beta chains. Each CDR3 protein gets just one entry, which takes the most common genes and DNA from the rows behind it. Counted in this sample were a few hundred thousand distinct CDR3 sequences; around a tenth of them appeared once. Approximately 2.3% of the sample comes from the top ten. A word on this clonotype: The target of this receptor is not known. No much larger clonotype is one base removed from it; base qualities were not supplied.

This clonotype was sampled from a human donor who donated a stem cell graft to a child with acute lymphoblastic leukemia. The specimen was PBMCs from the stem cell graft donor, collected from the stem cell graft.

The nucleotide sequence is given as TGCGCCAGCAGCGTAGGACTAGCGGGAGCACACACCGGGGAGCTGTTTTTT. This translates into CASSVGLAGAHTGELFF. The V gene is TRBV5-1 and the J gene is TRBJ2-2, and TRBD2 matches 13 of the central bases. V ends up 4 bases short and J 3 bases short, with an unmatched junction base count of 6. The CDR3 runs 17 amino acids, cysteine and phenylalanine included. Kept here is only the CDR3 DNA, which spans 51 bases and is read in frame from base 1. CDR1 and CDR2, per the germline V gene, are SGHRS and YFSETQ.